The present T cell receptor (beta chain) was sequenced within a study of tumor-infiltrating lymphocytes in primary liver carcinoma. About the study: Roughly 3.5 to 7.13 million productive TCRbeta reads came from each sample, comparable across tissue types.

Concerning this clonotype: Antigen unknown. As the CDR3 is not closed by the conserved phenylalanine or tryptophan, this likely results from a read error. No DNA is shown, since the ends of the CDR3 on it are uncertain; the CDR3 is the one TCRdb lists.

Production of TCR beta cDNA used around 500 ng total RNA together with a constant-region primer. Researchers made the TCR beta libraries by running three nested multiplex PCR rounds with slightly modified ARM-PCR. The first two PCR rounds, around 10 cycles each, used TRBV1-TRBV30 forward primers and a C-beta reverse primer. TCRdb itself ran the multiplex PCR reads through MiXCR, one entry per CDR3 protein. The data hold roughly 25,000 distinct CDR3 sequences, with 60% to 85% observed a single time. Germline CDR1 reads LGHNA; CDR2 reads YNFKEQ. The CDR3 length is 15 residues, termini included. Notes on the study in general: Tumor region pairs showed greater overlap than either tumor-adjacent or tumor-blood pairs did.

Co-extraction yielded RNA and DNA from about 20-30 mg of unsorted bulk tissue. Cases comprised patients with primary liver carcinoma who received surgical resection. This chain joins TRBV4-2 and TRBJ2-3. Source material: liver tumor tissue from sampling region 3. Subset defined: tumor region T3, left-lateral pole. The TCR originated in a middle-aged man with primary liver carcinoma and hepatitis B virus infection. The CDR3 sequence is CASSQEKGVTDTQYV.